Below, 8 T cell receptor beta chains from the same sample are listed, as sequenced in a study of CD8+CD57+ T cells in acquired aplastic anemia. The template for TCR beta VDJ and CDR3 sequence profiling was genomic DNA. TCRdb analysed the reads with MiXCR anew, one entry per CDR3 protein. Seen here are about 150,000 distinct CDR3 sequences, about 50% observed once, and the top ten hold around 12%. The authors sequenced patients whose flow cytometry had shown CD8+CD57+ cell expansion. The sequenced material came from sorted CD4+, CD8+, or CD8+CD57+ T cells (not recorded which) from PBMCs. All receptors derive from a human donor with aplastic anemia.

Many counts were recorded for this clonotype. The V call is TRBV2, the J call TRBJ2-7, with 14 nucleotides matching TRBD2. CDR1 and CDR2 from the germline V gene are SNHLY and FYNNEI. The V gene end was trimmed by 1 base and the J gene end by 9 bases; junction bases not matched to a gene: 5. This CDR3 has 15 residues. CDR3 region: CASSEGLAGGPGQYF. The CDR3 DNA sequence: TGTGCCAGCAGTGAAGGACTAGCGGGGGGGCCGGGGCAGTACTTC.

The chain has TRBV6-1 and TRBJ1-5; no definite D call. V lost 6 bases to trimming and J lost 1 base, with 7 bases between them. The CDR3 has 13 residues. Per germline, CDR1 MNHNS and CDR2 SASEGT. CDR3 coding DNA: TGTGCCAGCAGGAGGAGGAGCAATCAGCCCCAGCATTTT. Amino acids: CASRRRSNQPQHF.

J is TRBJ2-3 and V is TRBV10-2, with 7 bases aligning to TRBD2. V was pared by 8 bases and J by 6 bases, with 14 bases of the junction left unmatched. The CDR3 covers 15 residues. Germline lookup yields CDR1 WSHSY and CDR2 SAAADI. The CDR3 coding sequence is TGCGCCAGCTTCCCCGGGACTACTCCCCTTGATACGCAGTATTTT. This translates into CASFPGTTPLDTQYF.

This clonotype was observed a few times. The rearrangement joins TRBV29-1 to TRBJ1-1; no definite D call. The CDR3 sequence is 12 residues long. Germline CDR1 SQVTM, CDR2 ANQGSEA. Deletions cut 4 bases from V and 1 base from J, with 7 bases between. CDR3 region: CSVVSENTEAFF. CDR3 coding DNA: TGCAGCGTTGTATCCGAGAACACTGAAGCTTTCTTT. The whole variable domain, remainder taken from reference TRBV29-1 and TRBJ1-1, is SAVISQKPSRDICQRGTSLTIQCQVDSQVTMMFWYRQQPGQSLTLIATANQGSEATYESGFVIDKFPISRPNLTFSTLTVSNMSPEDSSIYLCSVVSENTEAFFGQGTRLTVV.

The V and J genes are TRBV19 and TRBJ1-6, with D unresolved. CDR3 size: 14 residues. The V gene's germline CDR1 is LNHDA and CDR2 SQIVND (reference sequence). Trimming removed 5 bases from V and 8 bases from J, with 13 bases in between. The CDR3, as DNA: TGTGCCAGTAGTGATACCCCGAGGGATTCACCCCTCCACTTT. Its protein product is CASSDTPRDSPLHF.

The chain has TRBV11-1 and TRBJ2-7; maybe TRBD2 (6 bases). The CDR3 spans 16 residues. The V end lost 5 bases, the J end lost 3 bases, and 20 bases lay between the germline ends. In germline, CDR1 is SGHAT, CDR2 FQDESV (reference sequence). DNA of the CDR3: TGTGCCAGCAGCCGGGGGACCGGAACTATAGGCTACGAGCAGTACTTC. Its translation is CASSRGTGTIGYEQYF. Looking up the rest from reference TRBV11-1 and TRBJ2-7 gives the full variable domain: EAEVAQSPRYKITEKSQAVAFWCDPISGHATLYWYRQILGQGPELLVQFQDESVVDDSQLPKDRFSAERLKGVDSTLKIQPAELGDSAMYLCASSRGTGTIGYEQYFGPGTRLTVT.

The CDR3 loop reads CATSDNSGAEGETQYF. The CDR3 DNA reads TGTGCCACCAGTGACAACTCTGGGGCCGAGGGAGAGACCCAGTACTTC. The V gene is TRBV24-1, the J gene TRBJ2-5; tentatively, D is TRBD1 or TRBD2 (5 bases each). Trimming removed 4 bases from V and 4 bases from J, with 18 bases in between. Germline lookup yields CDR1 KGHDR and CDR2 SFDVKD. The CDR3 covers 16 residues.

This clonotype showed up many times. V and J are TRBV13 and TRBJ2-2; D is possibly TRBD1 (6 bases). V lost 3 bases and J lost 6, with 11 bases in between. Germline V gene data show CDR1 as PRHDT and CDR2 as FYEKMQ (reference sequence). The CDR3 runs 14 residues. CDR3 residues: CASSFGGGPGELFF. DNA of the CDR3: TGTGCCAGCAGCTTTGGGGGCGGACCCGGGGAGCTGTTTTTT.